Each of the 6 T cell receptor beta chains below was sequenced from the same sample in a study of CD8+CD57+ T cells in acquired aplastic anemia. Using genomic DNA as the template, TCR beta VDJ and CDR3 profiling was carried out. MiXCR, run by TCRdb on the reads, gives a single entry per CDR3 protein. Of some 210,000 distinct CDR3 sequences listed, over 55% were seen once; the top ten hold less than 30%. Sequenced input: sorted CD4+, CD8+, or CD8+CD57+ T cells (not recorded which) from PBMCs. The source of these receptors is a human donor in good health.

This clonotype was recorded many times. This chain joins TRBV15 and TRBJ2-7, with D hard to call. With 2 bases removed from V and 3 bases from J, the gap between germline ends came to 11 bases. The CDR3 runs to 14 residues. Germline V lookup: CDR1 LNHNV, CDR2 YYDKDF (reference sequence). The CDR3 sequence: CATSRSRLFYEQYF. The CDR3 region has the DNA TGTGCCACCAGCAGATCCCGCCTCTTCTACGAGCAGTACTTC.

The chain is built from TRBV20-1 and TRBJ2-7; TRBD2 matches at 8 bases. The junction had 12 bases not matched to a gene; V was cut back by 0 bases and J by 2 bases. CDR1 is DFQATT and CDR2 is SNEGSKA in the germline V gene (reference sequence). The CDR3 extends over 17 amino acids. This CDR3 is CSARDAIPTGGPYEQYF. The CDR3 nucleotides are TGCAGTGCTAGAGATGCCATCCCGACGGGGGGGCCCTACGAGCAGTACTTC.

This clonotype was picked up many times. The chain uses TRBV10-3 and TRBJ2-1; TRBD1 might be the D (5 bases). V shed 3 bases and J shed 6 bases, with 12 bases lying between them. CDR3 length equals 14 residues. The germline gives CDR1 ENHRY, CDR2 SYGVKD. Here the CDR3 DNA reads TGTGCCATCAGTGATAGTCAGGGTGGCAATGAGCAGTTCTTC. Translation gives CAISDSQGGNEQFF.

A word on this clonotype: A read error may explain this, as a much larger clone is one base away. V usage is TRBV6-2 or TRBV6-3 and J usage is TRBJ1-1, with 8 nucleotides matching TRBD1. This CDR3 spans 13 amino acids. Germline V gene lookup returns CDR1 MNHEY and CDR2 SVGEGT. The CDR3 DNA follows: TGTGCCAGCAGTCCGACAGGGGTCACTGAAGCTCTCTTT. Encoded protein: CASSPTGVTEALF.

There are a few counts of this clonotype. CDR3 loop: CASSLDGFGYTF. DNA for the CDR3: TGCGCCAGCAGCTTGGATGGGTTCGGCTACACCTTC. The gene calls are TRBV5-1 and TRBJ1-2; D is unclear. V gave up 0 bases and J gave up 8 bases, with 8 bases separating them. The CDR3 consists of 12 residues. Germline loops: CDR1 SGHRS, CDR2 YFSETQ.

The rearrangement joins TRBV7-9 to TRBJ2-2, with a tentative D call TRBD2 (6 bases). The CDR3 covers 17 residues. V lost 10 bases, J lost 1 base, and 22 bases lay in between. In germline, CDR1 is SEHNR, CDR2 FQNEAQ (reference sequence). CDR3 region: CATQKQTLALNTGELFF. In DNA form, the CDR3 reads TGTGCCACCCAGAAACAGACACTAGCTTTGAACACCGGGGAGCTGTTTTTT. The variable domain in full, completed from reference TRBV7-9 and TRBJ2-2, reads DTGVSQNPRHKITKRGQNVTFRCDPISEHNRLYWYRQTLGQGPEFLTYFQNEAQLEKSRLLSDRFSAERPKGSFSTLEIQRTEQGDSAMYLCATQKQTLALNTGELFFGEGSRLTVL.